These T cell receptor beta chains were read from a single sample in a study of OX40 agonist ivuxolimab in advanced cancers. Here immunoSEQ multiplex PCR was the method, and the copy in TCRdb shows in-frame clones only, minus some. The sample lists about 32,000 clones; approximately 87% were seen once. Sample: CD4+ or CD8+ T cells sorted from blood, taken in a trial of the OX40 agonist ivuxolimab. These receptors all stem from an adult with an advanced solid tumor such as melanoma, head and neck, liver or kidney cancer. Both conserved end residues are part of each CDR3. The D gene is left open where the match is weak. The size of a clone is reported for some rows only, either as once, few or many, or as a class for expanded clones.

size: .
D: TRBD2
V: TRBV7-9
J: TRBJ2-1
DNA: TGTGCCAGCAGCTCGGGACTAGCTGTGGGGGATGAGCAGTTCTTC
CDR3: CASSSGLAVGDEQFF

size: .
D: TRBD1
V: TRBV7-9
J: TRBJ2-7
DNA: TGTGCCAGCAGCTCGGGACAGGGAGGCTACGAGCAGTACTTC
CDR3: CASSSGQGGYEQYF

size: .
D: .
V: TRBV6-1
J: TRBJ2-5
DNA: TGTGCCATCCTTACGGGCAACCAAGAGACCCAGTACTTC
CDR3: CAILTGNQETQYF

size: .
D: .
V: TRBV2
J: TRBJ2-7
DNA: TGTGCCAGCAGTGACGGGCCGGGTCGGGAGCAGTACTTC
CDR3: CASSDGPGREQYF

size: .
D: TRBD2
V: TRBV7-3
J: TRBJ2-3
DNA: TGTGCCAGCGGGGCGGGGGTAGATACGCAGTATTTT
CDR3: CASGAGVDTQYF

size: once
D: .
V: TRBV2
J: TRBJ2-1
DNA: TGTGCCAGCAGTGGCGGACCGTACAATGAGCAGTTCTTC
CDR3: CASSGGPYNEQFF

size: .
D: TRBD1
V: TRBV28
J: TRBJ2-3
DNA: TGTGCCAGCAGTAAAGATGGGGACAGCCCCCGGGATACGCAGTATTTT
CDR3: CASSKDGDSPRDTQYF

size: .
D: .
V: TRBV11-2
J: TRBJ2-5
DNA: TGTGCCAGCAGCTTACGGACAGAAGAGACCCAGTACTTC
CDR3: CASSLRTEETQYF

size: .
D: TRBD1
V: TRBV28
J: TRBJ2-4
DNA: TGTGCCAGCAGTGTTCTCGGGACAGGGAAAAACATTCAGTACTTC
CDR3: CASSVLGTGKNIQYF

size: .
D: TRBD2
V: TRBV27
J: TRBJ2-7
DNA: TGTGCCAGCAGGTGGAGTCTAGCGGGGGAACTCTACGAGCAGTACTTC
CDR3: CASRWSLAGELYEQYF

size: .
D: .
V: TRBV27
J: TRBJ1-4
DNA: TGTGCCAGCAGTCAACTTGGGGGGGATGAAAAACTGTTTTTT
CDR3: CASSQLGGDEKLFF

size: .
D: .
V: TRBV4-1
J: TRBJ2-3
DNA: TGCGCCAGCAGCCAAGGGCTCTGGCGGGGAGTCACAGATACGCAGTATTTT
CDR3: CASSQGLWRGVTDTQYF

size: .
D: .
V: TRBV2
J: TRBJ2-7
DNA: TGTGCCCTCCTAGGGGGGGGCTACGAGCAGTACTTC
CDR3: CALLGGGYEQYF

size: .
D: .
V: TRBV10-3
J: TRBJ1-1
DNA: TGTGCCATCAGTGATCGGACTGAAGCTTTCTTT
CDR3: CAISDRTEAFF

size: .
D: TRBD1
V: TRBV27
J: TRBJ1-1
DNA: TGTGCCAGCAGTTCTTTTTACAGGGGAGAGGCTTTCTTT
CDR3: CASSSFYRGEAFF

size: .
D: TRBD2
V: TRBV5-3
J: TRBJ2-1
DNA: TGTGCCAGAAGCTCCCCTAGCGGGAGAGGCTACAATGAGCAGTTCTTC
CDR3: CARSSPSGRGYNEQFF

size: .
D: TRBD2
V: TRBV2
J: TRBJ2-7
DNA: TGTGCCAGCAGAGAGACTAGCGCGGACTACGAGCAGTACTTC
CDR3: CASRETSADYEQYF